This TCR beta chain was sequenced in a study of a mutant IDH1 vaccine in newly diagnosed glioma. Across the whole study: With temozolomide cycles, or 4-6 weeks after radiotherapy alone, vaccination was started.

The method was immunoSEQ multiplex PCR; TCRdb's version includes in-frame clones alone and lacks a portion of them. The repertoire holds some 60,000 clones, less than 85% seen once, with 3.6% in the top ten. Specified time point: week 11, during vaccination. The vaccine gave 300 ug of a 20-mer mutant IDH1 peptide subcutaneously per dose. This clone came up a few times. The antigen is unknown. V was cut by 3 bases and J by 6 bases, with 12 bases left in between. The germline gives CDR1 SNHLY, CDR2 FYNNEI. The CDR3 covers 14 residues. This receptor was obtained from a man aged 30 to 39 with glioma. The specimen comprised PBMCs, sampled from a glioma patient whose treatment included an IDH1 peptide vaccine. The rearrangement uses TRBV2 and TRBJ1-5, with D tentatively TRBD1 (5 bases). CDR3 sequence (DNA): TGTGCCAGCAGTGATAAGGGGTCTGTTCAGCCCCAGCATTTT. Protein product: CASSDKGSVQPQHF.